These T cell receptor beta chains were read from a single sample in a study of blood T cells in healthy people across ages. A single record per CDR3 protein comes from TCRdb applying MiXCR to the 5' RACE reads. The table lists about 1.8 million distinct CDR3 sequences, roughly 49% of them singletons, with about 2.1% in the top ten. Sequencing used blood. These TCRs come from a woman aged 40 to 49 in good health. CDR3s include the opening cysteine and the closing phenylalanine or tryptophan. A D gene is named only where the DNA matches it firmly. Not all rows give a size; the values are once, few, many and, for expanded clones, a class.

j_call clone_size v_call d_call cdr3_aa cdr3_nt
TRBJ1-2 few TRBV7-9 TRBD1 CASSGTGSGYTF TGTGCCAGCAGTGGGACAGGGAGCGGCTACACCTTC
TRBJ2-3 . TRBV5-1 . CASSFSGADTDTQYF TGCGCCAGCAGCTTTTCGGGGGCCGACACAGATACGCAGTATTTT
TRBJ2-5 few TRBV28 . CASRLSRVGETQYF TGTGCCAGCCGCCTCAGCAGGGTCGGGGAGACCCAGTACTTC
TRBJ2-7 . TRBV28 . CASSLSGAQGLREQYF TGTGCCAGCAGTTTGTCGGGGGCTCAAGGGCTACGGGAGCAGTACTTC
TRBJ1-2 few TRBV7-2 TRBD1 CASSLIHRGAINYGYTF TGTGCCAGCAGCCTTATCCACAGGGGCGCAATCAACTATGGCTACACCTTC
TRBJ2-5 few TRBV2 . CAINRLGTQETQYF TGTGCCATTAACCGACTAGGGACACAAGAGACCCAGTACTTC
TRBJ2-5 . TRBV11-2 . CASSFSPTEETQYF TGTGCCAGCAGCTTTTCCCCAACCGAAGAGACCCAGTACTTC
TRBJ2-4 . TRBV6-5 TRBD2 CASSPSGGGNIQYF TGTGCCAGCAGCCCCTCCGGGGGAGGGAACATTCAGTACTTC
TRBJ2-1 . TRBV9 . CACSEGGAGEQFF TGTGCCTGCAGCGAGGGGGGGGCTGGTGAGCAGTTCTTC
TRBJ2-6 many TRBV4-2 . CASSQDSASGANVLTF TGTGCCAGCAGCCAAGACTCCGCCAGTGGGGCCAACGTCCTGACTTTC
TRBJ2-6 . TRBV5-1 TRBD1 CASSSQRQGAFPGVNVLTF TGCGCCAGCAGCTCCCAGAGGCAGGGGGCGTTCCCTGGGGTCAACGTCCTGACTTTC
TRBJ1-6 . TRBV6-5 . CASSYSLTGGSSYNSPLHF TGTGCCAGCAGTTATTCGTTGACAGGAGGCTCCTCCTATAATTCACCCCTCCACTTT
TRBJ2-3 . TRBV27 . CASSLKGRGTDTQYF TGTGCCAGCAGTTTGAAAGGGCGAGGGACAGATACGCAGTATTTT
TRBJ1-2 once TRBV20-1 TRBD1 CSASKRTGEGFGYTF TGCAGTGCTAGTAAGAGGACAGGGGAAGGTTTTGGCTACACCTTC
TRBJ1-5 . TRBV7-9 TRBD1 CASSGPGQGAKGQPQHF TGTGCCAGCAGCGGTCCGGGACAGGGGGCGAAGGGCCAGCCCCAGCATTTT
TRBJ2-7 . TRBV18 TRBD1 CASSPATGGNYEQYF TGTGCCAGCTCACCAGCCACAGGGGGCAACTACGAGCAGTACTTC
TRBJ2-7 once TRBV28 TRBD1 CASSLLQGVSEQYF TGTGCCAGCAGTTTACTGCAGGGGGTCAGCGAGCAGTACTTC
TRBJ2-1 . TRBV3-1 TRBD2 CASNQDNWLAGGPGNEQFF TGTGCCAGCAACCAAGATAACTGGCTAGCGGGGGGGCCGGGGAATGAGCAGTTCTTC
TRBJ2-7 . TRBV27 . CASSVIPSYEQYF TGTGCCAGCAGTGTAATCCCCTCCTACGAGCAGTACTTC
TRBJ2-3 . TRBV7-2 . CASSPPGAATDTQYF TGTGCCAGCAGCCCCCCGGGGGCAGCAACAGATACGCAGTATTTT
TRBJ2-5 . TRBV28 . CASSFPTTVVETQYF TGTGCCAGCAGTTTCCCCACGACAGTGGTGGAGACCCAGTACTTC
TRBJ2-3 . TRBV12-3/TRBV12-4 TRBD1 CAGRETLGQGGSDTQYF TGTGCCGGCAGAGAAACATTGGGACAGGGAGGTTCAGATACGCAGTATTTT
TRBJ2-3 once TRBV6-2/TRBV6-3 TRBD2 CASSYQRGIADTQYF TGTGCCAGCAGTTACCAGCGGGGGATCGCAGATACGCAGTATTTT
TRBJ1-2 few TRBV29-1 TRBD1 CSVDTAGQGAAVYGYTF TGCAGCGTCGACACCGCGGGACAGGGGGCCGCGGTCTATGGCTACACCTTC
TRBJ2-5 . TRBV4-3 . CASSQVRGRQETQYF TGCGCCAGCAGCCAAGTCAGGGGACGGCAAGAGACCCAGTACTTC
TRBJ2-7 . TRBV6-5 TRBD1 CASSSPRTGSSYEQYF TGTGCCAGCAGTTCCCCGAGGACAGGGAGCTCCTACGAGCAGTACTTC
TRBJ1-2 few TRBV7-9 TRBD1 CASSAGPGQGYGYTF TGTGCCAGCAGCGCAGGACCGGGACAGGGTTATGGCTACACCTTC
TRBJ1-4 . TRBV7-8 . CASSLNGNEKLFF TGTGCCAGCAGCTTAAACGGCAATGAAAAACTGTTTTTT
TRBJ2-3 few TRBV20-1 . CSALRTGTDTQYF TGCAGTGCTCTCCGAACAGGGACAGATACGCAGTATTTT
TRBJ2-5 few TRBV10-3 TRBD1 CAIRPSGQGTETQYF TGTGCCATCAGACCGTCGGGACAGGGAACCGAGACCCAGTACTTC
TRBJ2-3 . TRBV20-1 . CSAPAGDTQYF TGCAGTGCCCCGGCGGGGGATACGCAGTATTTT
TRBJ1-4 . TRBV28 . CASSFPGATNEKLFF TGTGCCAGCAGTTTTCCGGGAGCAACTAATGAAAAACTGTTTTTT
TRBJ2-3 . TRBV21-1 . CASSKRPPGLGTDTQYF TGTGCCAGCAGCAAACGGCCCCCAGGACTAGGCACAGATACGCAGTATTTT
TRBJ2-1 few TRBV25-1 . CASSEPGATEQFF TGTGCCAGCAGTGAACCGGGGGCCACCGAGCAGTTCTTC
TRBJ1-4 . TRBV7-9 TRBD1 CASSLRRPSGQINEKLFF TGTGCCAGCAGCTTACGCAGACCATCGGGACAGATAAATGAAAAACTGTTTTTT
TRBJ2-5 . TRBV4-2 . CASSQEGGPGRETQYF TGTGCCAGCAGCCAAGAGGGGGGCCCCGGTCGAGAGACCCAGTACTTC
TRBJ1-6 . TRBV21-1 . CASSKAINSPLHF TGTGCCAGCAGCAAGGCGATTAATTCACCCCTCCACTTT
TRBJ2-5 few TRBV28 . CASSGGEARETQYF TGTGCCAGCAGTGGGGGCGAGGCCAGAGAGACCCAGTACTTC
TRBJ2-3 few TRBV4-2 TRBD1 CASSQGRQGLTDTQYF TGTGCCAGCAGCCAAGGTCGACAGGGTTTGACAGATACGCAGTATTTT
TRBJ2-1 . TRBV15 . CATSREFQNYNEQFF TGTGCCACCAGCAGAGAGTTCCAGAACTACAATGAGCAGTTCTTC
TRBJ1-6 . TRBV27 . CASNLSSYNSPLHF TGTGCCAGCAACTTAAGCTCCTATAATTCACCCCTCCACTTT
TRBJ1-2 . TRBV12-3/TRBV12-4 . CASSRLEGRGRDGYTF TGTGCCAGCAGCCGACTTGAGGGGCGCGGTCGGGATGGCTACACCTTC
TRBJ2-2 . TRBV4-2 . CASSQEGLPRMGGELFF TGTGCCAGCAGCCAAGAGGGTCTGCCCCGGATGGGGGGGGAGCTGTTTTTT
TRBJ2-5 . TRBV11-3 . CASSRSGPGSQETQYF TGTGCCAGCAGCCGGAGCGGCCCTGGATCCCAAGAGACCCAGTACTTC
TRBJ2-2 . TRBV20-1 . CSARQGNTGELFF TGCAGTGCTAGACAAGGAAACACCGGGGAGCTGTTTTTT
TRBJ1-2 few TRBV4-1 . CASSQEVSGTRGYTF TGCGCCAGCAGCCAAGAGGTTTCCGGGACGCGGGGCTACACCTTC
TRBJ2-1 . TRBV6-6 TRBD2 CASSTLPGLAGRNEQFF TGTGCCAGCAGCACACTCCCGGGTCTAGCGGGGCGGAATGAGCAGTTCTTC
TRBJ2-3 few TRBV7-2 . CASSLNLAIDTQYF TGTGCCAGCAGCCTTAATCTAGCGATAGATACGCAGTATTTT
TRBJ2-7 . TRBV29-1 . CSQWGVGYRLGEQYF TGCAGCCAATGGGGGGTGGGCTATCGTCTCGGCGAGCAGTACTTC
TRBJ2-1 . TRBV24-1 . CATSDNAPIGQFF TGTGCCACCAGTGATAACGCCCCCATCGGGCAGTTCTTC
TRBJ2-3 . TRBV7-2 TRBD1 CASSGQGRGDTQYF TGTGCCAGCAGCGGACAGGGGCGGGGAGATACGCAGTATTTT
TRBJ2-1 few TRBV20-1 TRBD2 CSARAGGGNYNEQFF TGCAGTGCCCGCGCCGGCGGGGGGAACTACAATGAGCAGTTCTTC
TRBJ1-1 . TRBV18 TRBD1 CASSAVPFGTANTEAFF TGTGCCAGCTCAGCCGTACCCTTTGGGACAGCGAACACTGAAGCTTTCTTT
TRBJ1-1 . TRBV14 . CASSQGAQNTEAFF TGTGCCAGCAGCCAGGGGGCCCAGAACACTGAAGCTTTCTTT
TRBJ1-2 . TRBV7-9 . CASQMAGDNGYTF TGTGCCAGCCAAATGGCAGGGGACAATGGCTACACCTTC
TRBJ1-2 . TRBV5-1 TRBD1 CASRGWDRVRYGYTF TGCGCCAGCAGGGGCTGGGACAGGGTCCGCTATGGCTACACCTTC
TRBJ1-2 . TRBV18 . CASSPPEANYGYTF TGTGCCAGCTCACCACCGGAGGCTAACTATGGCTACACCTTC
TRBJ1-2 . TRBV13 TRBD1 CASSPKRDRIQPNYGYTF TGTGCCAGCAGCCCTAAACGGGACAGGATACAACCTAACTATGGCTACACCTTC
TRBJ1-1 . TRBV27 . CASSSNRVMTEAFF TGTGCCAGCAGTTCAAACAGGGTTATGACTGAAGCTTTCTTT
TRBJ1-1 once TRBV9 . CAGSPGGLAEAFF TGTGCCGGATCCCCGGGGGGGCTTGCTGAAGCTTTCTTT